This T cell receptor (beta chain) appears in the sequencing data of a study of metastatic and nonmetastatic thyroid tumors. At the level of the study: Across peripheral blood and tumor or nodule tissue samples taken from malignant and benign thyroid patients, the repertoires were compared with one another. Study results and limitations: Malignant thyroid tumors reportedly had TCR beta diversity that was significantly higher than in benign nodules, in blood and tumor.

V was clipped by 1 base and J by 1 base; unmatched bases: 3. Germline values: CDR1 SGHVS, CDR2 FQNEAQ. The CDR3 totals 15 residues. In the authors' methods: Researchers built a distant-metastasis classifier for papillary thyroid cancer that drew on CDR3 differences across clinicopathological groups. Using MiXCR, TCRdb re-called clones from the PCR reads. Here the V and J calls rest on TCRdb's processing, not on the authors' analysis. The sample carries tens of thousands of clones, 15% to 20% recorded once. Treatment of any kind had been given to no patient before thyroid surgery. In this sample, this clone turned up a few times. Its target is unknown.

The sample comprised blood. The TCR was taken from a female donor with papillary thyroid cancer or a benign thyroid nodule (not recorded which). Some clones in this sample may be carry-over from other donors' samples. The rearrangement joins TRBV7-8 to TRBJ2-7; 8 bases map to TRBD1. The CDR3 is CASSLGGQESYEQYF. The CDR3 DNA is TGTGCCAGCAGCTTAGGGGGACAGGAGTCCTACGAGCAGTACTTC.